The 28 T cell receptor beta chains below all came from one sample that was sequenced in a study of T cells in Graves' hyperthyroidism and ophthalmopathy. TCR beta CDR3 regions were amplified from RNA transcripts. First-round RT-PCR targeting the TCR CDR3 was performed with the HTBI primer set. TCRdb fed the multiplex PCR reads into MiXCR, producing one record per CDR3 protein. The table includes under 300,000 distinct CDR3 sequences, 13% to 15% detected once. Sequencing was performed on blood. The receptors shown here come from a woman aged 45-65 years with Graves' hyperthyroidism that later progressed to Graves' ophthalmopathy.

The CDR3 loop is CAWNRAGELFF. The CDR3 bases are TGTGCCTGGAATAGGGCCGGGGAGCTGTTTTTT. V is TRBV30 and J is TRBJ2-2; D remains unclear. There are 11 residues in the CDR3. Germline V gives CDR1 GTSNPN, CDR2 SVGIG (reference sequence). With 4 bases removed from V and 6 bases from J, the gap between germline ends came to 6 bases.

This clonotype occurred a few times. CDR3 DNA: TGCAGCATTACGAAATTTGGGAATCCGTTGGTTGAAAAACTGTTTTTT. Translation: CSITKFGNPLVEKLFF. The chain uses TRBV29-1 and TRBJ1-4; D unclear. Trimming pared 8 bases from V and 7 bases from J, leaving 26 bases between. The CDR3 spans 16 residues. The germline gives CDR1 SQVTM, CDR2 ANQGSEA. Full variable domain (remainder filled in from reference TRBV29-1 and TRBJ1-4): SAVISQKPSRDICQRGTSLTIQCQVDSQVTMMFWYRQQPGQSLTLIATANQGSEATYESGFVIDKFPISRPNLTFSTLTVSNMSPEDSSIYLCSITKFGNPLVEKLFFGSGTQLSVL.

V is TRBV6-2 or TRBV6-3 and J is TRBJ2-6, with D possibly TRBD2 on 5 matching bases. The CDR3 is 16 residues long. Per germline, CDR1 MNHEY and CDR2 SVGEGT. The V end was cut by 1 base, the J end by 3 bases, with 10 bases between. Here the CDR3 reads CASSYFTSYGANVLTF. The CDR3 coding sequence is TGTGCCAGCAGTTACTTCACTAGTTATGGGGCCAACGTCCTGACTTTC.

The chain employs TRBV9 and TRBJ1-3; weak D call: TRBD1 (6 bases). Germline CDR1 is SGDLS and CDR2 is YYNGEE. V lost 4 bases, J lost 0 bases, and 11 bases lay in between. The CDR3 totals 15 residues. This CDR3 is CASSMQGISGNTIYF. The CDR3 bases are TGTGCCAGCAGCATGCAGGGGATCTCTGGAAACACCATATATTTT.

This clonotype was recorded a few times. The chain is built from TRBV20-1 and TRBJ1-6, with D hard to call. Germline V gene sequence: CDR1 DFQATT, CDR2 SNEGSKA (reference sequence). V was pared by 5 bases and J by 4 bases, with 9 bases between. This CDR3 contains 13 residues. CDR3 nucleotide sequence: TGCAGTGCTCTAGCCGATTATAATTCACCCCTCCACTTT. Its protein is CSALADYNSPLHF.

This clonotype occurred many times. The chain combines TRBV5-1 with TRBJ2-7; maybe TRBD2 (5 bases). Germline CDR1 is SGHRS and CDR2 is YFSETQ. CDR3 length: 15 amino acids. With 0 bases removed from V and 1 base from J, the gap between germline ends came to 11 bases. CDR3 DNA sequence: TGCGCCAGCAGCTTGGCGGAGGTAGTATCCTACGAGCAGTACTTC. Translation: CASSLAEVVSYEQYF. The whole variable domain, remainder taken from reference TRBV5-1 and TRBJ2-7, is KAGVTQTPRYLIKTRGQQVTLSCSPISGHRSVSWYQQTPGQGLQFLFEYFSETQRNKGNFPGRFSGRQFSNSRSEMNVSTLELGDSALYLCASSLAEVVSYEQYFGPGTRLTVT.

The table lists this clonotype with a few counts. A much larger clone is a single base away; this may be a read error. V usage is TRBV5-1 and J usage is TRBJ2-1; 7 bases agree with TRBD2. CDR1 and CDR2 from the germline V gene are SGHRS and YFSETQ. J was trimmed by 6 bases and V by 5 bases; bases with no gene match: 17. The CDR3 contains 17 residues. This chain's CDR3 is CASSYALKGTGGNEQFF. CDR3 DNA: TGCGCCAGCAGTTACGCATTGAAGGGGACGGGAGGCAATGAGCAGTTCTTC.

This clonotype was found a few times. The chain combines TRBV2 with TRBJ2-4, with D unclear. V was cut by 6 bases and J by 13 bases, with 16 bases left in between. CDR3 size: 12 residues. The germline CDR1 and CDR2 sequences are SNHLY and FYNNEI. CDR3 nucleotides: TGTGCCAGCAGAGGACCCCGTTTAGGACAGTACTTC. Translated: CASRGPRLGQYF.

In its sample, this clonotype was seen many times. The gene calls are TRBV20-1 and TRBJ2-7; tentatively, D is TRBD1 or TRBD2 (5 bases each). This CDR3 has 15 amino acids. With 6 bases removed from V and 2 bases from J, the gap between germline ends came to 20 bases. Germline lookup yields CDR1 DFQATT and CDR2 SNEGSKA (reference sequence). DNA of the CDR3: TGCAGTGCCCGTCCTATAGGGGAGTGGCCCTACGAGCAGTACTTC. It codes for CSARPIGEWPYEQYF.

This clonotype was counted many times. The rearrangement links TRBV19 to TRBJ2-7, with 10 bases fitting TRBD1. Germline CDR1 LNHDA, CDR2 SQIVND (reference sequence). The CDR3 extends over 14 amino acids. V shed 9 bases and J 2 bases; nucleotides not matched to a gene: 7. In DNA form, the CDR3 reads TGTGCCAGCTCGGACAGGGGGTCTACCTACGAGCAGTACTTC. This encodes CASSDRGSTYEQYF.

The rearrangement joins TRBV6-1 to TRBJ1-2, with D possibly matching TRBD1 (5 bases). CDR3 length: 15 residues. Per the germline V gene, CDR1 is MNHNS and CDR2 is SASEGT. V was trimmed by 2 bases and J by 1 base, leaving 11 bases between them. The CDR3 reads CASSETGRVNYGYTF. The CDR3 nucleotides are TGTGCCAGCAGTGAAACGGGCAGGGTTAACTATGGCTACACCTTC.

The rearrangement joins TRBV5-1 to TRBJ2-2; D may be TRBD1 (5 bases). The CDR3 totals 14 residues. The V end was cut by 1 base, the J end by 7 bases, with 11 bases between. CDR1 and CDR2 (germline): SGHRS, YFSETQ. DNA for the CDR3: TGCGCCAGCAGCTTGATGGGGCTCGGCGGGGAGCTGTTTTTT. It translates to CASSLMGLGGELFF.

This clonotype was counted many times. This chain links TRBV5-1 with TRBJ2-3, with D perhaps assigned TRBD1 or TRBD2 (5 bases each). Trimming pared 5 bases from V and 1 base from J, leaving 11 bases between. The V gene's germline CDR1 is SGHRS and CDR2 YFSETQ. The CDR3 is 14 residues long. CDR3 sequence reads: CASRGVIGTDTQYF. CDR3 nucleotide sequence: TGCGCCAGCAGGGGGGTCATAGGCACAGATACGCAGTATTTT.

This clonotype showed up many times. The chain combines TRBV28 with TRBJ2-1, with TRBD2 matching over 7 bases. CDR3 length: 13 residues. V trimming: 7 bases; J trimming: 4 bases; junction bases outside the gene matches: 4. Per the germline V gene, CDR1 is MDHEN and CDR2 is SYDVKM. CDR3 bases: TGTGCCAGCACTTGGGGGGGTTACAATGAGCAGTTCTTC. Protein sequence: CASTWGGYNEQFF.

This clonotype was detected ten times or more. J is TRBJ1-5 and V is TRBV6-1; D unclear. Trimming pared 6 bases from V and 2 bases from J, leaving 8 bases between. CDR1 is MNHNS, CDR2 SASEGT, per germline. This CDR3 is 13 amino acids long. The CDR3 is CASRRAGNQPQHF. DNA of the CDR3: TGTGCCAGCAGGAGGGCAGGCAATCAGCCCCAGCATTTT.

This clonotype was counted ten times or more. This rearrangement joins TRBV20-1 to TRBJ2-1; 8 bases are a match to TRBD1. The CDR3 is 12 residues long. The ends lost 6 bases at V and 4 bases at J; junction bases unmatched: 2. CDR1 and CDR2 (germline): DFQATT, SNEGSKA (reference sequence). CDR3 protein: CSAGDRYNEQFF. The CDR3 bases are TGCAGTGCAGGGGACAGGTACAATGAGCAGTTCTTC.

This clonotype was counted a few times. The chain recombines TRBV19 with TRBJ2-3, with a tentative D call TRBD1 (6 bases). CDR1 LNHDA and CDR2 SQIVND come from the germline V gene (reference sequence). V was trimmed by 3 bases and J by 2 bases, leaving 12 bases between them. This CDR3 region has 15 residues. In nucleotides, the CDR3 is TGTGCCAGTAGTATCGAGGGGGTTACCACAGATACGCAGTATTTT. Translation: CASSIEGVTTDTQYF.

This clonotype was found many times. The rearrangement uses TRBV20-1 and TRBJ2-2; tentative D call: TRBD2 (5 bases). V shed 4 bases and J shed 4 bases, with 13 bases lying between them. The CDR3 totals 14 residues. Looked up from germline, CDR1 is DFQATT and CDR2 is SNEGSKA (reference sequence). CDR3 nucleotide sequence: TGCAGTGCTACAAAGGCAGGACTCACCGGGGAGCTGTTTTTT. Its translation is CSATKAGLTGELFF.

This sequence joins TRBV13 and TRBJ2-1; 13 nucleotides align to TRBD2. Germline trimming cut 2 bases from V and 8 bases from J; bases unmatched to any gene: 3. CDR1 is PRHDT, CDR2 FYEKMQ, per germline (reference sequence). The length of the CDR3 is 15 residues. DNA of the CDR3: TGTGCCAGCAGCTTACGTACTAGCGGGAGGGATGAGCAGTTCTTC. Translating gives CASSLRTSGRDEQFF. The full variable domain, completed using reference TRBV13 and TRBJ2-1, is AAGVIQSPRHLIKEKRETATLKCYPIPRHDTVYWYQQGPGQDPQFLISFYEKMQSDKGSIPDRFSAQQFSDYHSELNMSSLELGDSALYFCASSLRTSGRDEQFFGPGTRLTVL.

This clonotype showed up many times. The rearrangement links TRBV2 to TRBJ2-3; D ambiguous. This CDR3 has 11 amino acids. V was trimmed by 5 bases and J by 4 bases, leaving 4 bases between them. Germline CDR1 is SNHLY and CDR2 is FYNNEI. The chain's CDR3 is CASSTSDTQYF. The DNA of the CDR3 is TGTGCCAGCAGTACCTCAGATACGCAGTATTTT.

The chain uses TRBV9 and TRBJ2-1; 15 nucleotides align to TRBD2. Germline lookup yields CDR1 SGDLS and CDR2 YYNGEE. The CDR3 totals 19 residues. V shed 4 bases and J 0 bases; nucleotides not matched to a gene: 8. CDR3 DNA sequence: TGTGCCAGCAGCCATTCCGGGACTAGCGGGAGGATCTCCTACAATGAGCAGTTCTTC. It translates to CASSHSGTSGRISYNEQFF. Full variable domain (missing parts from reference TRBV9 and TRBJ2-1): DSGVTQTPKHLITATGQRVTLRCSPRSGDLSVYWYQQSLDQGLQFLIQYYNGEERAKGNILERFSAQQFPDLHSELNLSSLELGDSALYFCASSHSGTSGRISYNEQFFGPGTRLTVL.

This clonotype was observed many times. CDR3 amino acids: CSARDPGKDTQYF. CDR3 nucleotide sequence: TGCAGTGCTAGAGATCCGGGGAAGGATACGCAGTATTTT. The V call is TRBV20-1, the J call TRBJ2-3, with D possibly TRBD2 on 5 matching bases. CDR3 length equals 13 residues. Germline V gives CDR1 DFQATT, CDR2 SNEGSKA (reference sequence). The V gene lost 0 bases and the J gene lost 6 bases, with 10 bases spanning the gap.

This clonotype showed up just a few times. The CDR3 nucleotides are TGCAGCGTTGTTACAGGGATCACCGGGGAGCTGTTTTTT. It encodes CSVVTGITGELFF. The chain combines TRBV29-1 with TRBJ2-2, with TRBD1 as a possible D gene (6 bases). CDR3 size: 13 residues. The germline V gene has CDR1 SQVTM and CDR2 ANQGSEA. V lost 4 bases, J lost 4 bases, and 10 bases lay in between.

This clonotype was seen many times. The chain combines TRBV10-3 with TRBJ1-3, with 7 bases lining up with TRBD1. Germline assignment: CDR1 ENHRY and CDR2 SYGVKD. The junction had 5 bases not matched to a gene; V was cut back by 7 bases and J by 2 bases. The CDR3 is 14 residues long. This CDR3 is CAINGQEAGNTIYF. CDR3 nucleotides: TGTGCCATCAACGGACAGGAGGCTGGAAACACCATATATTTT.

This clonotype was recorded many times. The CDR3 protein is CASSYSAVGRAYEQYF. DNA of the CDR3: TGTGCCAGCAGTTACTCAGCTGTAGGCCGTGCCTACGAGCAGTACTTC. The chain links TRBV6-5 to TRBJ2-7; D is undetermined. Trimming stripped 0 bases from V and 2 bases from J, with 14 bases between. The germline V gene has CDR1 MNHEY and CDR2 SVGAGI. This CDR3 spans 16 amino acids.

The sample holds a few counts of this clonotype. This chain links TRBV16 with TRBJ2-1; 7 positions agree with TRBD2. V trimming: 4 bases; J trimming: 5 bases; junction bases outside the gene matches: 5. This CDR3 has 14 amino acids. Germline CDR1 is KGHSY and CDR2 is FQNENV. The CDR3 DNA is TGTGCCAGCAGCCGTAGGCGGGGGAACAATGAGCAGTTCTTC. Its translation is CASSRRRGNNEQFF.

This clonotype has ten or more counts. The chain has TRBV2 and TRBJ2-5, with 9 bases fitting TRBD2. Looked up from germline, CDR1 is SNHLY and CDR2 is FYNNEI. Trimming removed 4 bases from V and 5 bases from J; junction bases left unmatched: 5. The CDR3 is 14 amino acids. CDR3 nucleotide sequence: TGTGCCAGCAGTGGGGCGGGAGGGGTGGAGACCCAGTACTTC. It specifies CASSGAGGVETQYF.

In its sample, this clonotype was seen many times. V is TRBV7-3 and J is TRBJ2-1; 8 bases map to TRBD2. The CDR3 length is 15 residues. V shed 6 bases and J 2 bases; nucleotides not matched to a gene: 6. Germline lookup yields CDR1 SGHTA and CDR2 FQGTGA. The CDR3 DNA is TGTGCCAGCAGAGAGAGCGGGAGTACCTACAATGAGCAGTTCTTC. This sequence encodes CASRESGSTYNEQFF.